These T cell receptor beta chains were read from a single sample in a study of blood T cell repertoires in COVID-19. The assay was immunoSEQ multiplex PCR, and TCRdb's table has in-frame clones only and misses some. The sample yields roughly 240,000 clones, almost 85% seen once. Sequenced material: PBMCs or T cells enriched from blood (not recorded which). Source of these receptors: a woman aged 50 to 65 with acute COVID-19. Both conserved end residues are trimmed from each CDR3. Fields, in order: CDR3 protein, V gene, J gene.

CDR3aa: ASSRWTELF
v_gene: TRBV2
j_gene: TRBJ1-4

CDR3aa: ASSRGIVGNQPQH
v_gene: TRBV6-5
j_gene: TRBJ1-5

CDR3aa: ASSFAPRGTGELF
v_gene: TRBV5-1
j_gene: TRBJ2-2

CDR3aa: ASRQGLGEKLF
v_gene: TRBV27
j_gene: TRBJ1-4

CDR3aa: ASSRDRFYGYT
v_gene: TRBV6-2/TRBV6-3
j_gene: TRBJ1-2

CDR3aa: ASSSPGGTDTQY
v_gene: TRBV5-4
j_gene: TRBJ2-3

CDR3aa: ASRRGTGVAYEQY
v_gene: TRBV6-5
j_gene: TRBJ2-7

CDR3aa: ASSRGQGHTEAF
v_gene: TRBV18
j_gene: TRBJ1-1

CDR3aa: ASSFGTGTGGYT
v_gene: TRBV3-1/TRBV3-2
j_gene: TRBJ1-2

CDR3aa: ASSRVHSGANVLT
v_gene: TRBV2
j_gene: TRBJ2-6

CDR3aa: ASSLDTQETQY
v_gene: TRBV5-4
j_gene: TRBJ2-5

CDR3aa: AWSPPRTGGGNTIY
v_gene: TRBV30
j_gene: TRBJ1-3

CDR3aa: ASSLTEISNQPQH
v_gene: TRBV4-1
j_gene: TRBJ1-5

CDR3aa: ASSERTGPNQPQH
v_gene: TRBV2
j_gene: TRBJ1-5

CDR3aa: ASSGSRLNQETQY
v_gene: TRBV9
j_gene: TRBJ2-5

CDR3aa: ASSFLTGPYEQY
v_gene: TRBV5-1
j_gene: TRBJ2-7

CDR3aa: ASSPPSGAPNYGYT
v_gene: TRBV4-2
j_gene: TRBJ1-2

CDR3aa: ASSYTSGDKNTEAF
v_gene: TRBV6-5
j_gene: TRBJ1-1

CDR3aa: ASSSTYTEAF
v_gene: TRBV13
j_gene: TRBJ1-1

CDR3aa: ASSLQTGKLF
v_gene: TRBV12-3/TRBV12-4
j_gene: TRBJ1-4

CDR3aa: ASSASGTGGFQYGYT
v_gene: TRBV9
j_gene: TRBJ1-2

CDR3aa: ASSYLERGGTDTQY
v_gene: TRBV6-2/TRBV6-3
j_gene: TRBJ2-3

CDR3aa: ASSLWAGFRAQH
v_gene: TRBV27
j_gene: TRBJ1-5

CDR3aa: ASSQRLGTDTQY
v_gene: TRBV4-3
j_gene: TRBJ2-3

CDR3aa: SVERGLSDTQY
v_gene: TRBV29-1
j_gene: TRBJ2-3

CDR3aa: ASSRPGGGKITEAF
v_gene: TRBV3-1/TRBV3-2
j_gene: TRBJ1-1

CDR3aa: ASMKGDTLLTLH
v_gene: TRBV2
j_gene: TRBJ1-6

CDR3aa: ASTPQRSYGYT
v_gene: TRBV12-3/TRBV12-4
j_gene: TRBJ1-2

CDR3aa: ASSSSGNSGNTIY
v_gene: TRBV6-5
j_gene: TRBJ1-3

CDR3aa: ASSEGTGNSNQPQH
v_gene: TRBV19
j_gene: TRBJ1-5

CDR3aa: ASSEAAGTEAF
v_gene: TRBV6-1
j_gene: TRBJ1-1

CDR3aa: ASSLAGGNTIY
v_gene: TRBV5-4
j_gene: TRBJ1-3

CDR3aa: ASSMAAGGFDEQF
v_gene: TRBV19
j_gene: TRBJ2-1

CDR3aa: ASQSTDTQY
v_gene: TRBV12-3/TRBV12-4
j_gene: TRBJ2-3

CDR3aa: ASSLMDLGGAHEQY
v_gene: TRBV7-9
j_gene: TRBJ2-7

CDR3aa: ATSRGTGNFGNQPQH
v_gene: TRBV15
j_gene: TRBJ1-5

CDR3aa: ASSSQGDTEAF
v_gene: TRBV5-1
j_gene: TRBJ1-1

CDR3aa: ASSLLQGPPPLH
v_gene: TRBV5-6
j_gene: TRBJ1-6

CDR3aa: AWSGRGGYGYT
v_gene: TRBV30
j_gene: TRBJ1-2

CDR3aa: ASSLTGHGDTEAF
v_gene: TRBV5-1
j_gene: TRBJ1-1

CDR3aa: ASSVGQASGNTIY
v_gene: TRBV9
j_gene: TRBJ1-3

CDR3aa: ASSSAANTGELF
v_gene: TRBV7-2
j_gene: TRBJ2-2

CDR3aa: AWSKAGGPNYGYT
v_gene: TRBV30
j_gene: TRBJ1-2

CDR3aa: ASSPTGTGVVEAF
v_gene: TRBV19
j_gene: TRBJ1-1

CDR3aa: ASSRPQVTEAF
v_gene: TRBV3-1/TRBV3-2
j_gene: TRBJ1-1

CDR3aa: ASSLGTSDEQY
v_gene: TRBV3-1/TRBV3-2
j_gene: TRBJ2-7

CDR3aa: ASSLWSGGRLQETQY
v_gene: TRBV5-6
j_gene: TRBJ2-5

CDR3aa: ASSDGGYGYT
v_gene: TRBV25-1
j_gene: TRBJ1-2

CDR3aa: ASSWTASSYEQY
v_gene: TRBV6-5
j_gene: TRBJ2-7

CDR3aa: ASSSGSSYNEQF
v_gene: TRBV5-1
j_gene: TRBJ2-1

CDR3aa: SVDTVYEQY
v_gene: TRBV29-1
j_gene: TRBJ2-7

CDR3aa: AWSTGTDYGYT
v_gene: TRBV30
j_gene: TRBJ1-2